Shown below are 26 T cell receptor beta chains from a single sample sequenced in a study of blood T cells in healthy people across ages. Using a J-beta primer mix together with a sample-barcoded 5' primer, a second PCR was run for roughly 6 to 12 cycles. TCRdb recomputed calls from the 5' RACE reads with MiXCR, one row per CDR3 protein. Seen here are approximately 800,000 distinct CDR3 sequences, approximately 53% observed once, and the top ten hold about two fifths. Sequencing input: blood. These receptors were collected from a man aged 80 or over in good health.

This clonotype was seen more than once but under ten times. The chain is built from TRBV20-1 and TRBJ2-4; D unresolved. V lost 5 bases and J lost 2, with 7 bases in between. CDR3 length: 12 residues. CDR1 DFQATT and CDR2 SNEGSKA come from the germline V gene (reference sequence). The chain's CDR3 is CSAVSTKNIQYF. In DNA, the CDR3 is TGCAGTGCTGTCAGTACCAAAAACATTCAGTACTTC.

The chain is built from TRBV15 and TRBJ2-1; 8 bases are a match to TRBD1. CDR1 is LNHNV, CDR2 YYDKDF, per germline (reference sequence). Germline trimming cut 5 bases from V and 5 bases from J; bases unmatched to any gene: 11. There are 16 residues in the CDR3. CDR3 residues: CATSRLRDRLDNEQFF. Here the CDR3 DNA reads TGTGCCACCAGCCGACTCCGGGACAGGTTAGACAATGAGCAGTTCTTC.

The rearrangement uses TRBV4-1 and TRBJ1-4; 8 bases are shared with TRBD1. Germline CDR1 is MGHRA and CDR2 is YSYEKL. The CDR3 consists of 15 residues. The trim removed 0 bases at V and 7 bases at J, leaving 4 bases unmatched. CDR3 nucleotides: TGCGCCAGCAGCCAAGAGCGGACAGGGAGTGAAAAACTGTTTTTT. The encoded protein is CASSQERTGSEKLFF.

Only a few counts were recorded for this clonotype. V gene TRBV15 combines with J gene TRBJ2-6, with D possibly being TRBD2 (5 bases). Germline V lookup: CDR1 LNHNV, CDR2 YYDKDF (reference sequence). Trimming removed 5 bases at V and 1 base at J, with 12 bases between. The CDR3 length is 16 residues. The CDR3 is CATSRRTGSGANVLTF. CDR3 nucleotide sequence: TGTGCCACCAGCCGGCGAACGGGGTCTGGGGCCAACGTCCTGACTTTC.

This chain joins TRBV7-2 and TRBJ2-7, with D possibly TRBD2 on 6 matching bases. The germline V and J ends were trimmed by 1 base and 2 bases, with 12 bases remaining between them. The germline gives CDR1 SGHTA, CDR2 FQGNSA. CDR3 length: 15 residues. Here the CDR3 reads CASSLDTRGTYEQYF. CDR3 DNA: TGTGCCAGCAGCTTAGACACGCGGGGAACCTACGAGCAGTACTTC.

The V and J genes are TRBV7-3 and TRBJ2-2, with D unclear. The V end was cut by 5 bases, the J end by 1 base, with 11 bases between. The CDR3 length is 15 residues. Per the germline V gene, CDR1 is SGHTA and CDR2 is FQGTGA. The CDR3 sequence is CASSAGSRNTGELFF. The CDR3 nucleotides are TGTGCCAGCAGCGCCGGATCTAGGAACACCGGGGAGCTGTTTTTT.

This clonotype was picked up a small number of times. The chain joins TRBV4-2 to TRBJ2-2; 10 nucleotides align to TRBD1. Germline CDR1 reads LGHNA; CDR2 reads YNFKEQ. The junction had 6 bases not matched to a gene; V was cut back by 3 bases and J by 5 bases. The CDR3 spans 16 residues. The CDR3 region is CASSHPDRGQTGELFF. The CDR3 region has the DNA TGTGCCAGCAGCCATCCCGACAGGGGGCAGACCGGGGAGCTGTTTTTT.

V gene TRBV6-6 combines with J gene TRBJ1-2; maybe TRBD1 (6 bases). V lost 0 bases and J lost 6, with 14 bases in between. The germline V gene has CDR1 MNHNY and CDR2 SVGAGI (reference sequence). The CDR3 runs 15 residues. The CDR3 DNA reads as TGTGCCAGCAGTTACTCGATTCCGGGGGCCAATGGCTACACCTTC. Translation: CASSYSIPGANGYTF.

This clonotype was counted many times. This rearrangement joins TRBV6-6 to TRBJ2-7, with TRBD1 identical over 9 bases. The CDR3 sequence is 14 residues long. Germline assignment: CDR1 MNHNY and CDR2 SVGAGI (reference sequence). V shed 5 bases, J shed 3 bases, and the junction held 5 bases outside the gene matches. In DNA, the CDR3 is TGTGCCAGCAGTCCTCCGGGACAGGGCTACGAGCAGTACTTC. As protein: CASSPPGQGYEQYF.

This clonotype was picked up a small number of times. The CDR3, as DNA: TGTGCCAGCAGTCAGTACGGAGCGGGAGATGAGCAGTACTTC. It translates to CASSQYGAGDEQYF. The V and J genes are TRBV28 and TRBJ2-7; TRBD2 matches at 8 bases. Germline CDR1 reads MDHEN; CDR2 reads SYDVKM. This CDR3 is built from 14 residues. V lost 5 bases and J lost 7; bases outside the gene matches: 10.

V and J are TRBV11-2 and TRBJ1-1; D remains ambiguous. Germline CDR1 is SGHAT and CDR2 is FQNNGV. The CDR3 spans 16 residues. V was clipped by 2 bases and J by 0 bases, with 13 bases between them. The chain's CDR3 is CASSLFAPTLNTEAFF. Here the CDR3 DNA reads TGTGCCAGCAGCTTATTCGCCCCTACCCTGAACACTGAAGCTTTCTTT.

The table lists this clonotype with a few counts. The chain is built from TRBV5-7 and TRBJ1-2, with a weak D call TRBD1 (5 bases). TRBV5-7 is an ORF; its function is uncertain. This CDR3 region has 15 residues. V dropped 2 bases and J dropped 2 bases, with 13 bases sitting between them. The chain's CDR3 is CASSFIRGSNYGYTF. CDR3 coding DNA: TGTGCCAGCAGCTTCATAAGGGGATCAAACTATGGCTACACCTTC.

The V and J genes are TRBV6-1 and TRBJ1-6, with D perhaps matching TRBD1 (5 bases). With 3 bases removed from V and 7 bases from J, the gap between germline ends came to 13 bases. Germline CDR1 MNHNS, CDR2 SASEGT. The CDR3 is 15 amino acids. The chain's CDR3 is CASSEQGTANSPLHF. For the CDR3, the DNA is TGTGCCAGCAGTGAGCAAGGGACCGCGAATTCACCCCTCCACTTT.

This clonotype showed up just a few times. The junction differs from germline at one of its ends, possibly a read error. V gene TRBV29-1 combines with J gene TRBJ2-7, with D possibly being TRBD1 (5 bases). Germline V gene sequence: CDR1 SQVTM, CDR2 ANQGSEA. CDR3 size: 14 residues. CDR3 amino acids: CSVQDSGFFGEQYF. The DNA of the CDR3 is TGCAGCGTTCAAGACAGTGGCTTTTTCGGGGAGCAGTACTTC.

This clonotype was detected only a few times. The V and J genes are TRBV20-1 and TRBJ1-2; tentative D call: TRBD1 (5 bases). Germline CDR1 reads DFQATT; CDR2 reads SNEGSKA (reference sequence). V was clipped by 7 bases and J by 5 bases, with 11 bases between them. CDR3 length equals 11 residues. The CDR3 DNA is TGCAGTGTGGGGGAAATGTATGGCTACACCTTC. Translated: CSVGEMYGYTF.

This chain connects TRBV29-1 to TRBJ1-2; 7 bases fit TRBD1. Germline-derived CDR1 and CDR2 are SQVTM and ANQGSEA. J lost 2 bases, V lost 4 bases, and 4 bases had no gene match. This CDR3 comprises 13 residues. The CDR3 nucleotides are TGCAGCGTTGGGAGGGGGCTGAACTATGGCTACACCTTC. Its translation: CSVGRGLNYGYTF.

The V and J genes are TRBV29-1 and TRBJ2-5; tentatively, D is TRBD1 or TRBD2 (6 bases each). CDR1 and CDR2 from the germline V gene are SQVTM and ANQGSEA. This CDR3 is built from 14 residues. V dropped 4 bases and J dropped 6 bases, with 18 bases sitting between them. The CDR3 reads CSVARDSGAKTQYF. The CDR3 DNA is TGCAGCGTTGCAAGGGACTCGGGGGCGAAGACCCAGTACTTC.

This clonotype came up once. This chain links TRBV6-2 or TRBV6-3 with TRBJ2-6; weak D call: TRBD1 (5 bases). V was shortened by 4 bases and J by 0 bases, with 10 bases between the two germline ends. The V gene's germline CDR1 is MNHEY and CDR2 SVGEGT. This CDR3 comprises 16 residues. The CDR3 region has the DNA TGTGCCAGCAGTTCCCGGACACCCTCTGGGGCCAACGTCCTGACTTTC. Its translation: CASSSRTPSGANVLTF.

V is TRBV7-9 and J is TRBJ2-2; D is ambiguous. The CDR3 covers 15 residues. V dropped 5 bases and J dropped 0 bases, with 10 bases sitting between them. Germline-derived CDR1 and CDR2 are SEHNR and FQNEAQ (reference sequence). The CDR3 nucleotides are TGTGCCAGCAGCCGCACGGAACCGAACACCGGGGAGCTGTTTTTT. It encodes CASSRTEPNTGELFF.

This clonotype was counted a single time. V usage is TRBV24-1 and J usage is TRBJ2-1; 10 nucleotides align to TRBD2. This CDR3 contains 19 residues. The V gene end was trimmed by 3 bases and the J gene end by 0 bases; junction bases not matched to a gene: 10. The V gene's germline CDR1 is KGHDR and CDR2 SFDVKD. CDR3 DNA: TGTGCCACCAGTGATAGCACTAGCGGGGAGACCCGCTCCTACAATGAGCAGTTCTTC. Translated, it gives CATSDSTSGETRSYNEQFF.

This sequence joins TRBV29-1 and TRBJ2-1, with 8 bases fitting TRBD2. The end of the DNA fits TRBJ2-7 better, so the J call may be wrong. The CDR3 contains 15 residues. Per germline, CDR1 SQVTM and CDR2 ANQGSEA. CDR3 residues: CSVGRAGGSYNEQYF. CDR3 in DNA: TGCAGCGTTGGTCGTGCGGGAGGCTCCTACAATGAGCAGTACTTC.

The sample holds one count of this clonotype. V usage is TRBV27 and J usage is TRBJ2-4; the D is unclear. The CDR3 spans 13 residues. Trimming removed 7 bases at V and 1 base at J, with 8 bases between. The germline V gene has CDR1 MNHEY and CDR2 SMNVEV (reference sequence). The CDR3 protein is CASIVRAKNIQYF. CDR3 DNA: TGTGCCAGCATTGTCAGGGCCAAAAACATTCAGTACTTC.

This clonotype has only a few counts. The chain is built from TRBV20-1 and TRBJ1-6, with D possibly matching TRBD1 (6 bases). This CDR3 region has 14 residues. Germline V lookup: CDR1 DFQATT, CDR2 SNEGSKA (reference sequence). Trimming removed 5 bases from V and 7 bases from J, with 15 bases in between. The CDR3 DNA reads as TGCAGTGCTTGGGCAGGGGAAGGCAATTCACCCCTCCACTTT. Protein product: CSAWAGEGNSPLHF.

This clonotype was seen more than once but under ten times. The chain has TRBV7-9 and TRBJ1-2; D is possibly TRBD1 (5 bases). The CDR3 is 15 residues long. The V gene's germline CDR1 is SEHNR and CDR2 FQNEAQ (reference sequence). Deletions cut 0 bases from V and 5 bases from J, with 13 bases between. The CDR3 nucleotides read TGTGCCAGCAGCTTAGCAGGAACAGGCGGGTATGGCTACACCTTC. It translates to CASSLAGTGGYGYTF.

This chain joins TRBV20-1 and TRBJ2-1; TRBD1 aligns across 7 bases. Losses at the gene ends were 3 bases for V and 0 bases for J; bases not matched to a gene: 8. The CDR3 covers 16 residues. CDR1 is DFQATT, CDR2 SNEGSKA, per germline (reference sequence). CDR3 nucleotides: TGCAGTGCTAGCCAGGACAGGTCAAGCTCCTACAATGAGCAGTTCTTC. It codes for CSASQDRSSSYNEQFF.

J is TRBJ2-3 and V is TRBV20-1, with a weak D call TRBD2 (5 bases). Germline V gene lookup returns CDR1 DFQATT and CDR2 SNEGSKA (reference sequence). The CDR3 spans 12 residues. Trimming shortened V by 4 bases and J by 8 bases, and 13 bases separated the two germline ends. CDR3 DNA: TGCAGTGCTAAAGGGTATGGAGGTACGCAGTATTTT. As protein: CSAKGYGGTQYF.